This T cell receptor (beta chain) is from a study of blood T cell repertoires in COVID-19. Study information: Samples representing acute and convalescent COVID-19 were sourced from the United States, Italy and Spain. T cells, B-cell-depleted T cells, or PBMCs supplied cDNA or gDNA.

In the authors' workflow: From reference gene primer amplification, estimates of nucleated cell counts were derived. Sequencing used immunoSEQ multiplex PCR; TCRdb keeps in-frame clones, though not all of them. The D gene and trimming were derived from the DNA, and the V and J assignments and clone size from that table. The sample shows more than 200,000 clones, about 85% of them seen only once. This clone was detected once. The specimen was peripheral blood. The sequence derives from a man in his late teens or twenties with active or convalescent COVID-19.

The CDR3 sequence is CASSTLWDRVGTDTQYF. The CDR3 DNA reads TGTGCCAGTAGTACCCTTTGGGACAGGGTTGGCACAGATACGCAGTATTTT. The J gene is TRBJ2-3, the V gene TRBV19; 9 nucleotides align to TRBD1. Germline V gene data show CDR1 as LNHDA and CDR2 as SQIVND (reference sequence). The CDR3 has 17 residues. V was clipped by 4 bases and J by 1 base; unmatched bases: 9.